The 30 T cell receptor beta chains below were found in one sample sequenced in a study of T cell responses to AZD1222 COVID-19 vaccine. Data came from immunoSEQ multiplex PCR; TCRdb stores just in-frame clones and leaves some out. This table has around 97,000 clones, over 80% appearing once. Sequenced material: peripheral blood, taken on day 0 of AZD1222 vaccination. Receptors originate from an adult in good health.

This rearrangement joins TRBV24-1 to TRBJ2-5; TRBD1 is a possible D gene (7 bases). The germline V gene encodes CDR1 KGHDR and CDR2 SFDVKD. The germline V and J ends were trimmed by 3 bases and 5 bases, with 21 bases remaining between them. The CDR3 covers 17 residues. CDR3 sequence reads: CATSDKGQGGFSETQYF. DNA of the CDR3: TGTGCCACCAGTGATAAGGGCCAGGGGGGTTTCTCTGAGACCCAGTACTTC.

The chain has TRBV18 and TRBJ1-2; D might be TRBD1 (6 bases). This CDR3 region has 16 residues. Germline-derived CDR1 and CDR2 are KGHSH and LQKENI. The germline V and J ends were trimmed by 3 bases and 4 bases, with 18 bases remaining between them. The CDR3 DNA reads TGTGCCAGCTCACCCCAGGACCCTGGGGGCGGCTATGGCTACACCTTC. Protein: CASSPQDPGGGYGYTF.

The genes are TRBV11-2 and TRBJ2-3; the D gene is possibly TRBD2 (6 bases). This CDR3 comprises 14 residues. CDR1 and CDR2 from the germline V gene are SGHAT and FQNNGV. Trimming cost V 3 bases and J 4 bases, with 11 bases left between them. The CDR3 reads CASSFGLHSDTQYF. CDR3 nucleotide sequence: TGTGCCAGCAGCTTCGGACTACATTCAGATACGCAGTATTTT.

J is TRBJ2-3 and V is TRBV19; 11 bases map to TRBD1. With 5 bases clipped from V and 4 bases from J, the junction kept 8 bases outside the gene matches. The CDR3 spans 16 residues. CDR1 is LNHDA and CDR2 is SQIVND in the germline V gene (reference sequence). Written as DNA, the CDR3 is TGTGCCAGTAGTTTTCCCGGGACAGGGGGTTCAGATACGCAGTATTTT. It codes for CASSFPGTGGSDTQYF.

This sequence joins TRBV28 and TRBJ1-1; D gene ambiguous. V shed 2 bases and J shed 1 base, with 5 bases lying between them. The germline V gene encodes CDR1 MDHEN and CDR2 SYDVKM. The CDR3 extends over 13 amino acids. CDR3 protein: CASSLGANTEAFF. The CDR3 coding sequence is TGTGCCAGCAGTTTAGGCGCGAACACTGAAGCTTTCTTT. The whole variable domain, filled in from reference TRBV28 and TRBJ1-1, reads DVKVTQSSRYLVKRTGEKVFLECVQDMDHENMFWYRQDPGLGLRLIYFSYDVKMKEKGDIPEGYSVSREKKERFSLILESASTNQTSMYLCASSLGANTEAFFGQGTRLTVV.

This clone showed up just once. This chain uses TRBV12-3 or TRBV12-4 with TRBJ1-2; D not certain. The CDR3 runs 13 residues. The V end lost 4 bases, the J end lost 0 bases, and 6 bases lay between the germline ends. The chain's CDR3 is CASSSIPNYGYTF. The CDR3, as DNA: TGTGCCAGCAGTTCGATTCCTAACTATGGCTACACCTTC.

The chain combines TRBV7-2 with TRBJ1-3; no reliable D call. Looked up from germline, CDR1 is SGHTA and CDR2 is FQGNSA. The V end lost 0 bases, the J end lost 4 bases, and 10 bases lay between the germline ends. The CDR3 has 15 residues. CDR3 sequence reads: CASSLAPSTGNTIYF. In DNA, the CDR3 is TGTGCCAGCAGCTTAGCGCCGTCCACAGGAAACACCATATATTTT.

V gene TRBV7-3 combines with J gene TRBJ2-1; 12 bases align to TRBD1. From germline, CDR1 is SGHTA and CDR2 FQGTGA. The length of the CDR3 is 16 residues. The V segment lost 5 bases and the J segment 7 bases; nucleotides outside the gene matches: 9. CDR3 region: CASSRVGQGAGNEQFF. The DNA for the CDR3 is TGTGCCAGCAGCCGCGTGGGACAGGGGGCGGGTAATGAGCAGTTCTTC.

Written as DNA, the CDR3 is TGTGCCAGCTCCGGGACAGGGGCCCATACCAGTTACGAGCAGTACTTC. Protein sequence: CASSGTGAHTSYEQYF. This sequence joins TRBV18 and TRBJ2-7; 10 bases agree with TRBD1. V lost 6 bases to trimming and J lost 4 bases; unmatched junction nucleotides: 12. CDR1 and CDR2 from the germline V gene are KGHSH and LQKENI. The CDR3 is made up of 16 amino acids.

The CDR3 coding sequence is TGTGCCAGCAGTGAACTTACAGGGTCTAGCACAGATACGCAGTATTTT. Translated, it gives CASSELTGSSTDTQYF. V gene TRBV25-1 combines with J gene TRBJ2-3; perhaps TRBD1 as D (6 bases). Looked up from germline, CDR1 is MGHDK and CDR2 is SYGVNS. V lost 2 bases to trimming and J lost 0 bases, with 12 bases between them. The CDR3 totals 16 residues. Full variable domain (rest looked up from reference TRBV25-1 and TRBJ2-3): EADIYQTPRYLVIGTGKKITLECSQTMGHDKMYWYQQDPGMELHLIHYSYGVNSTEKGDLSSESTVSRIRTEHFPLTLESARPSHTSQYLCASSELTGSSTDTQYFGPGTRLTVL.

The V call is TRBV2, the J call TRBJ1-1, with D tentatively TRBD1 (6 bases). With 1 base removed from V and 10 bases from J, the gap between germline ends came to 13 bases. The V gene's germline CDR1 is SNHLY and CDR2 FYNNEI. This CDR3 is built from 13 residues. CDR3 DNA: TGTGCCAGCAGTGAAGATAGCGGGGGCCGAGCTTTCTTT. Translating gives CASSEDSGGRAFF.

The rearrangement links TRBV4-1 to TRBJ1-1; TRBD1 aligns across 10 bases. The germline V gene has CDR1 MGHRA and CDR2 YSYEKL. V lost 3 bases and J lost 6; bases outside the gene matches: 4. The CDR3 is made up of 14 amino acids. The CDR3 nucleotides are TGCGCCAGCAGCCAGGGACAGGGGTTGGCTGAAGCTTTCTTT. It specifies CASSQGQGLAEAFF.

The chain joins TRBV7-2 to TRBJ2-7, with D perhaps matching TRBD2 (6 bases). Germline V gene lookup returns CDR1 SGHTA and CDR2 FQGNSA. The CDR3 has 15 residues. V gave up 2 bases and J gave up 0 bases, with 11 bases separating them. The CDR3 loop is CASSLSASDSYEQYF. The CDR3 DNA reads TGTGCCAGCAGCTTAAGTGCTAGCGACTCCTACGAGCAGTACTTC.

The chain is built from TRBV21-1 and TRBJ2-1; the table's TRBD1 call for D was not verified on the DNA. TRBV21-1 represents a pseudogene. The CDR3 runs to 14 residues. The CDR3: CASRKRGYGNEQFF. The DNA of the CDR3 is TGTGCCAGCAGAAAAAGGGGGTATGGCAATGAGCAGTTCTTC.

This clone was picked up a small number of times. The genes are TRBV7-9 and TRBJ1-1; the D gene is possibly TRBD1 (5 bases). The V and J ends lost 3 bases and 10 bases respectively, with 21 bases between them. The CDR3 sequence is 15 residues long. The germline V gene has CDR1 SEHNR and CDR2 FQNEAQ (reference sequence). CDR3 DNA: TGTGCCAGCAGCTTGGGGGTTGACAGCCCCTTTGGAGCTTTCTTT. Translation: CASSLGVDSPFGAFF.

Concerning this clone: The junction and the germline gene differ at one end; a read error may be behind it. DNA of the CDR3: TGTGCCAGCAGCTTGGCCGGGGGGACAGGAACGAGCTTC. Its protein is CASSLAGGTGTSF. The genes are TRBV5-5 and TRBJ2-7; TRBD1 is a possible D gene (8 bases). Germline V gene data show CDR1 as SGHKS and CDR2 as YYEKEE (reference sequence). CDR3 length equals 13 residues.

The chain carries TRBV27 and TRBJ2-2; possible D gene TRBD2, 6 bases. Deletions cut 5 bases from V and 4 bases from J, with 17 bases between. Germline V gene data show CDR1 as MNHEY and CDR2 as SMNVEV (reference sequence). The CDR3 is 16 residues long. This CDR3 reads CASSTRDSEGTGELFF. The CDR3 DNA is TGTGCCAGCAGTACCCGGGACTCCGAGGGCACCGGGGAGCTGTTTTTT.

The chain employs TRBV28 and TRBJ1-3; D might be TRBD1 (6 bases). Germline CDR1 is MDHEN and CDR2 is SYDVKM. V lost 5 bases and J lost 4, with 15 bases in between. The CDR3 spans 15 residues. CDR3 bases: TGTGCCAGCAGTAGAATAGACAGGCCCGGAAACACCATATATTTT. This gives the protein CASSRIDRPGNTIYF.

This clone was seen once. This chain links TRBV7-6 with TRBJ1-2; 7 positions agree with TRBD1. V shed 5 bases and J 4 bases; nucleotides not matched to a gene: 4. Looked up from germline, CDR1 is SGHVS and CDR2 is FNYEAQ. The CDR3 extends over 13 amino acids. In DNA form, the CDR3 reads TGTGCCAGCAGCCGTGACAGGGCCTATGGCTACACCTTC. It specifies CASSRDRAYGYTF.

The chain couples TRBV13 to TRBJ2-7; possible D gene TRBD2, 6 bases. There are 16 residues in the CDR3. CDR1 is PRHDT, CDR2 FYEKMQ, per germline (reference sequence). The germline V and J ends were trimmed by 5 bases and 1 base, with 18 bases remaining between them. The CDR3 sequence: CASSLPGSLRSYEQYF. The CDR3 bases are TGTGCCAGCAGCCTTCCCGGGAGTCTAAGGTCCTACGAGCAGTACTTC.

CDR3 in amino acids: CASSSTGTVGTDTQYF. In DNA form, the CDR3 reads TGTGCCAGCAGCTCTACCGGGACAGTCGGCACAGATACGCAGTATTTT. The chain carries TRBV7-9 and TRBJ2-3, with 7 bases aligning to TRBD1. Germline-derived CDR1 and CDR2 are SEHNR and FQNEAQ (reference sequence). This CDR3 has 16 residues. V shed 4 bases and J 1 base; nucleotides not matched to a gene: 8.

The chain combines TRBV27 with TRBJ2-2; D unresolved. Trimming stripped 10 bases from V and 9 bases from J, with 12 bases between. Per the germline V gene, CDR1 is MNHEY and CDR2 is SMNVEV (reference sequence). CDR3 length: 11 amino acids. The CDR3 nucleotides read TGTGCCACGGGTATAAACAGGGAGCTGTTTTTT. This gives the protein CATGINRELFF.

The J gene is TRBJ2-3, the V gene TRBV5-1; D gene uncertain. CDR1 and CDR2 from the germline V gene are SGHRS and YFSETQ. Trimming stripped 7 bases from V and 5 bases from J, with 14 bases between. The CDR3 covers 13 residues. The CDR3 protein is CASVSDGRDTQYF. As DNA, the CDR3 is TGCGCCAGCGTCAGCGATGGAAGAGATACGCAGTATTTT.

This clone was picked up one time. The genes are TRBV10-3 and TRBJ2-2, with 11 bases that match TRBD1. V lost 4 bases to trimming and J lost 5 bases; unmatched junction nucleotides: 12. The CDR3 covers 18 residues. CDR1 is ENHRY, CDR2 SYGVKD, per germline. The CDR3 loop reads CAISGGTGQGAPTGELFF. Here the CDR3 DNA reads TGTGCCATCAGTGGTGGGACAGGACAGGGGGCACCGACCGGGGAGCTGTTTTTT.

This chain joins TRBV19 and TRBJ2-2; D might be TRBD2 (6 bases). Germline assignment: CDR1 LNHDA and CDR2 SQIVND (reference sequence). The CDR3 spans 14 residues. Trimming pared 7 bases from V and 3 bases from J, leaving 12 bases between. The CDR3 DNA sequence: TGTGCCAGTAAATTGGCGGGATACACCGGGGAGCTGTTTTTT. This encodes CASKLAGYTGELFF.

This sequence joins TRBV7-8 and TRBJ1-6; the match to TRBD1 covers 9 bases. The V gene's germline CDR1 is SGHVS and CDR2 FQNEAQ. This CDR3 contains 14 residues. Losses at the gene ends were 5 bases for V and 8 bases for J; bases not matched to a gene: 4. The CDR3 sequence is CASSTRQGDSPLHF. In nucleotides, the CDR3 is TGTGCCAGCAGCACCCGACAGGGGGATTCACCCCTCCACTTT. The full variable domain, its missing parts supplied by reference TRBV7-8 and TRBJ1-6, is GAGVSQSPRYKVAKRGQDVALRCDPISGHVSLFWYQQALGQGPEFLTYFQNEAQLDKSGLPSDRFFAERPEGSVSTLKIQRTQQEDSAVYLCASSTRQGDSPLHFGNGTRLTVT.

The V call is TRBV7-2, the J call TRBJ2-2; D gene unclear. V was trimmed by 2 bases and J by 3 bases, leaving 10 bases between them. The CDR3 totals 15 residues. Germline V gene data show CDR1 as SGHTA and CDR2 as FQGNSA. The CDR3 region has the DNA TGTGCCAGCAGCTTAAGGTCGGCCGACACCGGGGAGCTGTTTTTT. Its translation is CASSLRSADTGELFF.

J is TRBJ2-2 and V is TRBV10-1, with D possibly being TRBD1 or TRBD2 (5 bases each). CDR3 length equals 15 residues. V was cut by 4 bases and J by 6 bases, with 15 bases left in between. The germline CDR1 and CDR2 sequences are WNHNN and SYGVQD (reference sequence). CDR3 DNA sequence: TGCGCCAGCAGTGCAACAACCCGGGGCGCCGGGGAGCTGTTTTTT. This translates into CASSATTRGAGELFF.

Regarding this clone: An end of the junction differs from the germline gene, which may be a read error. The V gene is TRBV5-1, the J gene TRBJ1-2; possibly TRBD1 for D (6 bases). Looked up from germline, CDR1 is SGHRS and CDR2 is YFSETQ. The CDR3 is made up of 12 amino acids. This chain's CDR3 is CATSTGMDGYTF. Here the CDR3 DNA reads TGCGCCACCAGCACAGGGATGGATGGCTACACCTTC. Based on the CDR3 plus reference TRBV5-1 and TRBJ1-2, the full variable domain is KAGVTQTPRYLIKTRGQQVTLSCSPISGHRSVSWYQQTPGQGLQFLFEYFSETQRNKGNFPGRFSGRQFSNSRSEMNVSTLELGDSALYLCATSTGMDGYTFGSGTRLTVV.

V gene TRBV28 combines with J gene TRBJ2-7, with a weak D call TRBD1 (6 bases). Germline CDR1 is MDHEN and CDR2 is SYDVKM. The V end was cut by 3 bases, the J end by 2 bases, with 8 bases between. The CDR3 is made up of 13 amino acids. CDR3: CASSLTGPYEQYF. The CDR3 DNA is TGTGCCAGCAGTTTGACAGGCCCCTACGAGCAGTACTTC.